A selection of T cell receptor beta chains follows, all from one sample in a study of T cells in Graves' hyperthyroidism and ophthalmopathy. TCRdb fed the multiplex PCR reads into MiXCR, producing one record per CDR3 protein. The sample shows about 400,000 distinct CDR3 sequences, 20% to 25% of them seen only once. The sequencing sample was made of blood. These receptors originate from a man aged 50 to 60 with Graves' hyperthyroidism. The CDR3 runs from the conserved cysteine through the conserved F or W.

J,V,CDR3
TRBJ1-4,TRBV11-2,CASSFYSPNEKLFF
TRBJ2-3,TRBV29-1,CSARLGQGVADTQYF
TRBJ2-2,TRBV19,CATRADTGELFF
TRBJ2-2,TRBV4-1,CASSHLEKGGELFF
TRBJ1-1,TRBV27,CASSHRGLNTEAFF
TRBJ2-3,TRBV6-1,CASSPSHTDTQYF
TRBJ2-3,TRBV20-1,CSASSGLTDTQYF
TRBJ2-7,TRBV19,CASSMIGDTRYEQYF
TRBJ2-7,TRBV5-1,CASSSYRGTSYEQYF
TRBJ2-5,TRBV6-1,CASSSRGTSGRGQETQYF
TRBJ2-5,TRBV2,CASSVAGGETQYF
TRBJ1-6,TRBV20-1,CSARDLAMGPYNSPLHF
TRBJ1-2,TRBV6-2/TRBV6-3,CASSRGILGGYTF
TRBJ2-5,TRBV20-1,CSARDNRALLGTQYF
TRBJ2-4,TRBV2,CASKGQSLAKNIQYF
TRBJ2-3,TRBV2,CASSGSLGTQYF
TRBJ2-2,TRBV3-1,CASSPYRTGHTGELFF
TRBJ2-3,TRBV5-6,CASSTSGRGGLTQYF
TRBJ2-7,TRBV6-1,CASSARTGEQYF